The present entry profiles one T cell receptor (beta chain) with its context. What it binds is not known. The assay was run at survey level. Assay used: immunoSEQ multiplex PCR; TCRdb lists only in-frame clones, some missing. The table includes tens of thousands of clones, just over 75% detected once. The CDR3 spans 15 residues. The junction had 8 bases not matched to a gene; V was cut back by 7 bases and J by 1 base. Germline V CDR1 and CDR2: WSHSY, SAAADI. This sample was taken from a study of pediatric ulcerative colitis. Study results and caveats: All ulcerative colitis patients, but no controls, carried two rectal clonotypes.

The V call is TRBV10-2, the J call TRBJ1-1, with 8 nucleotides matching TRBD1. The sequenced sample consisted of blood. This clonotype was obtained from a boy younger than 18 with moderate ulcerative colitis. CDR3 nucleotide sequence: TGCGCCAGCACCGGACCCGGGACAGGGAACACTGAAGCTTTCTTT. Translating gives CASTGPGTGNTEAFF.